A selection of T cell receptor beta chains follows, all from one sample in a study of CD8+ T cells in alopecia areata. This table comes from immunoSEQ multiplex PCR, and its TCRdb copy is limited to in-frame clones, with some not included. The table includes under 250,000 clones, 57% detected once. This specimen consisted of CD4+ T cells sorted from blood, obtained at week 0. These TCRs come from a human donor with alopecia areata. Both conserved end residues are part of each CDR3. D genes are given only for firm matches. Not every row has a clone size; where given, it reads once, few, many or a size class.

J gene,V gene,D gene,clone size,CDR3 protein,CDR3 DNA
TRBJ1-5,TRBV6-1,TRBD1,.,CASSEVAGTGFSNQPQHF,TGTGCCAGCAGTGAAGTGGCGGGGACAGGGTTTAGCAATCAGCCCCAGCATTTT
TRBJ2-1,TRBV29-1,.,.,CSLDGGQGGSEQFF,TGCAGCCTTGACGGGGGGCAGGGTGGGAGTGAGCAGTTCTTC
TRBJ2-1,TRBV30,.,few,CAWRTTAQRGEQFF,TGTGCCTGGAGGACGACAGCCCAAAGAGGTGAGCAGTTCTTC
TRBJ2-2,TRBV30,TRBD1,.,CAWRSGQGVVELFF,TGTGCCTGGAGATCGGGACAGGGAGTCGTGGAGCTGTTTTTT
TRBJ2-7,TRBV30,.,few,CAWSARRAVHEQYF,TGTGCCTGGAGCGCCCGAAGGGCGGTCCACGAGCAGTACTTC
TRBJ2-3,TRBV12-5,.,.,CASALADTQYF,TGTGCTAGTGCCCTCGCAGATACGCAGTATTTT
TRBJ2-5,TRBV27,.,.,CASSWTGSETQYF,TGTGCCAGCAGTTGGACGGGGTCTGAGACCCAGTACTTC
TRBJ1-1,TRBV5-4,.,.,CASSTTLNTEAFF,TGTGCCAGCAGCACGACTTTGAACACTGAAGCTTTCTTT
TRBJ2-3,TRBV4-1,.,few,CASSQDLGTDTQYF,TGCGCCAGCAGCCAAGATTTAGGCACAGATACGCAGTATTTT
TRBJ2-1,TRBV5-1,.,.,CASSLSPSDGYNEQFF,TGCGCCAGCAGCTTATCACCCTCGGACGGGTACAATGAGCAGTTCTTC
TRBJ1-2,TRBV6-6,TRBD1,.,CASSYSNSGQPTF,TGTGCCAGCAGTTACTCGAATTCGGGACAGCCCACCTTC
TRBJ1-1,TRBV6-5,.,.,CASRLRGRDTEAFF,TGTGCCAGCAGATTACGGGGGAGGGACACTGAAGCTTTCTTT
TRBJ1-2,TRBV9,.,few,CASSVDNYGYTF,TGTGCCAGCAGCGTAGACAACTATGGCTACACCTTC
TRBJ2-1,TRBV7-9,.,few,CASSFLRTTSMNNEQFF,TGTGCCAGCAGCTTTTTACGGACTACCTCGATGAACAATGAGCAGTTCTTC
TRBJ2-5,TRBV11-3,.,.,CASSPRIGETQYF,TGTGCCAGCAGCCCCCGGATCGGAGAGACCCAGTACTTC
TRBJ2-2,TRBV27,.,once,CASGVRNTGELFF,TGTGCCTCCGGGGTTCGGAACACCGGGGAGCTGTTTTTT
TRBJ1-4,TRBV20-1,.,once,CGGSTNEKLFF,TGCGGAGGATCAACTAATGAAAAACTGTTTTTT
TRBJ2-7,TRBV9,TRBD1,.,CASSPRGDRGSYEQYF,TGTGCCAGCAGCCCAAGGGGGGACAGGGGCTCCTACGAGCAGTACTTC
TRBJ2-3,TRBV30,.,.,CAWSPGAGMADTQYF,TGTGCCTGGAGCCCGGGTGCGGGAATGGCAGATACGCAGTATTTT
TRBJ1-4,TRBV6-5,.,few,CASSLRGANEKLFF,TGTGCCAGCAGTCTCAGGGGTGCTAATGAAAAACTGTTTTTT
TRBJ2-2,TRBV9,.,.,CASSSSGAVITGELFF,TGTGCCAGCAGCTCCTCCGGGGCAGTTATTACCGGGGAGCTGTTTTTT
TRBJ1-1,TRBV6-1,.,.,CATSPLDTEAFF,TGTGCCACCAGCCCCCTGGACACTGAAGCTTTCTTT
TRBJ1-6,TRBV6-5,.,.,CASNGRGSPLHF,TGTGCCAGCAACGGGCGGGGCTCACCCCTCCACTTT
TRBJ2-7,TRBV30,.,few,CAWSLPGHEQYF,TGTGCCTGGTCCCTACCCGGCCACGAGCAGTACTTC
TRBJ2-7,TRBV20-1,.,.,CSVKDSYEQYF,TGCAGTGTAAAAGATTCCTACGAGCAGTACTTC
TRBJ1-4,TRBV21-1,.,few,CASRHRANEKLFF,TGTGCCAGCAGACACAGGGCTAATGAAAAACTGTTTTTT
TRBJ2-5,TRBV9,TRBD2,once,CASTPLGLANCPDF,TGTGCCAGCACACCTCTGGGACTAGCGAATTGCCCTGACTTC
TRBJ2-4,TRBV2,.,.,CASTREWSVAKNIQYF,TGTGCCAGCACTAGAGAGTGGTCGGTAGCCAAAAACATTCAGTACTTC
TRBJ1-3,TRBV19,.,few,CASSTGILGSGNTIYF,TGTGCCAGTAGTACAGGTATCCTGGGCTCTGGAAACACCATATATTTT
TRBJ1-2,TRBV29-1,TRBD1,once,CSVDPNDRGLLHGYTF,TGCAGCGTTGACCCTAACGACAGGGGGCTCCTCCATGGCTACACCTTC
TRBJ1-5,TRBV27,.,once,CASSFNAGFNQPQHF,TGTGCCAGCAGTTTTAATGCAGGGTTCAATCAGCCCCAGCATTTT
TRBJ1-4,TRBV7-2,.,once,CASRLGGLGEKLFF,TGTGCCAGCAGATTGGGGGGGCTTGGTGAAAAACTGTTTTTT
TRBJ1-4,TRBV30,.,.,CAWSAGGSREKLFF,TGTGCCTGGAGTGCCGGAGGGAGTCGCGAAAAACTGTTTTTT
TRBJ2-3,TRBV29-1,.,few,CSVEEREGDTQYF,TGCAGCGTTGAAGAACGGGAAGGAGATACGCAGTATTTT
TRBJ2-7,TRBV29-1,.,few,CSVLSQDGPLHEQYF,TGCAGCGTCCTGAGCCAGGACGGACCCCTCCACGAGCAGTACTTC
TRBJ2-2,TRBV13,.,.,CASSIRQANTGELFF,TGTGCCAGCAGCATTCGACAGGCGAACACCGGGGAGCTGTTTTTT
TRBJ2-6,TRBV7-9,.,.,CASSAHPSGANVLTF,TGTGCCAGCAGCGCCCACCCCTCTGGGGCCAACGTCCTGACTTTC
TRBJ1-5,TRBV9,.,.,CASSVGGQGGQPQHF,TGTGCCAGCAGCGTAGGAGGGCAGGGCGGACAGCCCCAGCATTTT
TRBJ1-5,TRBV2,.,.,CASSEAQWFSNQPQHF,TGTGCCAGCAGTGAAGCGCAATGGTTTAGCAATCAGCCCCAGCATTTT
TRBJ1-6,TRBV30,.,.,CAWSRDGSYNSPLHF,TGTGCCTGGAGTAGGGATGGCTCCTATAATTCACCCCTCCACTTT
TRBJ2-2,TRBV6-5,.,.,CASSVGTGELFF,TGTGCCAGCAGTGTTGGCACCGGGGAGCTGTTTTTT
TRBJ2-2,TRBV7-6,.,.,CASSAGPSGELFF,TGTGCCAGCAGCGCGGGCCCTTCGGGGGAGCTGTTTTTT
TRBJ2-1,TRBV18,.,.,CASSLLADNEQFF,TGTGCCAGCTCACTGTTAGCGGACAATGAGCAGTTCTTC
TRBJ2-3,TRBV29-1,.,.,CSVLTDTQYF,TGCAGCGTGTTAACAGATACGCAGTATTTT
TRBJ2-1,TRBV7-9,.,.,CASSLRGQNPNEQFF,TGTGCCAGCAGCTTGCGGGGTCAGAACCCCAATGAGCAGTTCTTC
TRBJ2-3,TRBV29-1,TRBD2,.,CSVELAGTSTDTQYF,TGCAGCGTTGAGCTAGCGGGGACTAGCACAGATACGCAGTATTTT
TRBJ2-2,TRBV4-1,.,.,CASSQDLRHSNTGELFF,TGCGCCAGCAGCCAAGATCTCAGGCACTCGAACACCGGGGAGCTGTTTTTT
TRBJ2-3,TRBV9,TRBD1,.,CASSRGQGLPDTQYF,TGTGCCAGCAGCAGGGGACAGGGTTTACCAGATACGCAGTATTTT
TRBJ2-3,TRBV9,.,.,CASSPRTARGDTQYF,TGTGCCAGCAGCCCCCGAACAGCCCGGGGAGATACGCAGTATTTT
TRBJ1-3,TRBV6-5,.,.,CASSYRRTGNTIYF,TGTGCCAGCAGTTACAGGCGAACTGGAAACACCATATATTTT
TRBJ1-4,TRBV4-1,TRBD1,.,CASSQTGGIEKLFF,TGCGCCAGCAGCCAGACAGGGGGCATTGAAAAACTGTTTTTT
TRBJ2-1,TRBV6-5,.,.,CASSAPRGNEQFF,TGTGCCAGCAGTGCACCACGTGGCAATGAGCAGTTCTTC
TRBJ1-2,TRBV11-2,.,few,CASSLGGANYGYTF,TGTGCCAGCAGCTTGGGGGGAGCTAACTATGGCTACACCTTC
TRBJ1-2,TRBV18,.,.,CASSRYTGNYGYTF,TGTGCCAGCTCGCGATATACAGGGAACTATGGCTACACCTTC
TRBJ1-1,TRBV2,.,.,CASNPTTGNTEAFF,TGTGCCAGCAACCCAACCACAGGGAATACTGAAGCTTTCTTT
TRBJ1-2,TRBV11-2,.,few,CASSLIPGLTVDGYTF,TGTGCCAGCAGCTTAATCCCAGGACTAACGGTTGATGGCTACACCTTC
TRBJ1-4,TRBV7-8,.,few,CASSLGGTPGPEKLFF,TGTGCCAGCAGCTTAGGCGGGACTCCCGGTCCTGAAAAACTGTTTTTT
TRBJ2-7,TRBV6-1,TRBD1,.,CASSELGTGGEGQYF,TGTGCCAGCAGTGAACTAGGGACAGGGGGAGAGGGGCAGTACTTC
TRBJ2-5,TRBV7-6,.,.,CASSSVRETQYF,TGTGCCAGCAGCTCCGTAAGAGAGACCCAGTACTTC